This paragraph reports one T cell receptor beta chain. The data belong to a study of blood T cell repertoires in COVID-19. Study in general: Samples came from the United States, Italy and Spain, spanning acute and convalescent COVID-19. PBMCs, B-cell-depleted T cells, or T cells were the source of the cDNA or gDNA that made up the material.

Trimming removed 3 bases at V and 5 bases at J, with 10 bases between. Germline values: CDR1 WNHNN, CDR2 SYGVQD (reference sequence). This CDR3 comprises 13 residues. In the original analysis: Reference gene primer amplification gave estimated nucleated cell counts. The assay was immunoSEQ multiplex PCR, and TCRdb's table has in-frame clones only and misses some. The V and J calls and clone size are taken from that table; D and trimming were inferred from the DNA. The sample includes more than 300,000 clones, approximately 89% seen only once; the top ten take under 3.5%. This chain connects TRBV10-1 to TRBJ2-5; D possibly corresponds to TRBD1 (5 bases). The material sequenced was peripheral blood. This TCR came from a woman younger than 35 who had recovered from COVID-19. The CDR3 region has the DNA TGCGCCAGCAGTGATTCAGGGCGGGAGACCCAGTACTTC. Translated: CASSDSGRETQYF.